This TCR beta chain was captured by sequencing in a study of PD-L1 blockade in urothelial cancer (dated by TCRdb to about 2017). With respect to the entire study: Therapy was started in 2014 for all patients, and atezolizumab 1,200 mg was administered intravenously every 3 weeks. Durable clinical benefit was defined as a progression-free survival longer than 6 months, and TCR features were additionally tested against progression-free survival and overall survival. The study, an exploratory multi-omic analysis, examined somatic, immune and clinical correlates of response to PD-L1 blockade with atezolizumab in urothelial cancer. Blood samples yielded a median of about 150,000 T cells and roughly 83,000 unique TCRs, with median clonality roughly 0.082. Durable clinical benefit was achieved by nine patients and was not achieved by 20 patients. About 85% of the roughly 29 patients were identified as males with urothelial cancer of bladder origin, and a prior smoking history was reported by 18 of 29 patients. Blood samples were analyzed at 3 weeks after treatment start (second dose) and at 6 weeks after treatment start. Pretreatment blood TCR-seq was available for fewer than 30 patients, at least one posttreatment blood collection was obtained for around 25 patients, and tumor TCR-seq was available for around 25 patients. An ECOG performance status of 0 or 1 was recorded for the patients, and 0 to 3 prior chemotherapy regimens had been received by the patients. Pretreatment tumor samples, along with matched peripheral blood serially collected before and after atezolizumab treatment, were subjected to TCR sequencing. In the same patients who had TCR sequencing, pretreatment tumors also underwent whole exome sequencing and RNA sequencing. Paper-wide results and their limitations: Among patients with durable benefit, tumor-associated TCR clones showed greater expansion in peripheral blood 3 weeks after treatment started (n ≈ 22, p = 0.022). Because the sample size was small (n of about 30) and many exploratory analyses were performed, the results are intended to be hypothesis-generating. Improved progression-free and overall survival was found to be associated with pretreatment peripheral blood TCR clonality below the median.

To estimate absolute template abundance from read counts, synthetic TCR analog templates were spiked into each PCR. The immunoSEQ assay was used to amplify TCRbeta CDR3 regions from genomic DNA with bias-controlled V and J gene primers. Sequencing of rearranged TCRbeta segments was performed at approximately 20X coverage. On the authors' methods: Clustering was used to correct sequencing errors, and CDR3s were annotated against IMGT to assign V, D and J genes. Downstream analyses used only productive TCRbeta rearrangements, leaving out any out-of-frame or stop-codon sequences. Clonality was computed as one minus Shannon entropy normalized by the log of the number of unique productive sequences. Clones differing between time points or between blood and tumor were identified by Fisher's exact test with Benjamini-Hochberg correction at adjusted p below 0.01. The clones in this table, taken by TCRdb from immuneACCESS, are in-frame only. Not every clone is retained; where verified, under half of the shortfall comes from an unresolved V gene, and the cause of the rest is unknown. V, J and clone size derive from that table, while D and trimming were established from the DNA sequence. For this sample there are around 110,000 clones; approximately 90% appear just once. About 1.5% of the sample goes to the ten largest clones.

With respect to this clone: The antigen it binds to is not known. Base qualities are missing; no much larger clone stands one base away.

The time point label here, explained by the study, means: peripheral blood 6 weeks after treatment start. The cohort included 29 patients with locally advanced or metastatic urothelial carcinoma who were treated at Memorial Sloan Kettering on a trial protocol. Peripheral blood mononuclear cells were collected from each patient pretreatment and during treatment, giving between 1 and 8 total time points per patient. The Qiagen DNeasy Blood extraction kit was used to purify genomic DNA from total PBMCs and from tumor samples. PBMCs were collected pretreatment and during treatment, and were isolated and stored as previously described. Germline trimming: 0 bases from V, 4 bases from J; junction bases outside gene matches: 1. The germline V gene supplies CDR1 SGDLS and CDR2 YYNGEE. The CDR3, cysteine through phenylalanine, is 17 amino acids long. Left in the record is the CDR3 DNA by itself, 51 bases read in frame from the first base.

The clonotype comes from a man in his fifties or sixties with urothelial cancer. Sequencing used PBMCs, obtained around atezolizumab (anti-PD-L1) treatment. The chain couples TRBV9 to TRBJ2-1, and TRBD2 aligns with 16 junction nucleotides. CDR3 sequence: CASSVEGLAGGYNEQFF. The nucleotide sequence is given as TGTGCCAGCAGCGTAGAGGGACTAGCGGGGGGGTACAATGAGCAGTTCTTC. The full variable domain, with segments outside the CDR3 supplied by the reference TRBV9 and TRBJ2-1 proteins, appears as DSGVTQTPKHLITATGQRVTLRCSPRSGDLSVYWYQQSLDQGLQFLIQYYNGEERAKGNILERFSAQQFPDLHSELNLSSLELGDSALYFCASSVEGLAGGYNEQFFGPGTRLTVL.